Described below is a single TCR beta chain sequence and its context. At one boundary the junction diverges from the germline segment, which might be a read error. This sample was taken from a study of control samples from healthy donors and cancer patients. Assay used: immunoSEQ multiplex PCR; TCRdb lists only in-frame clones, some missing. The sample lists 100,000 to 150,000 clones; approximately 92% were seen once. CDR3 size: 13 residues. The source of this sequence is a man at least 80 years old with head and neck cancer. Sequencing was performed on PBMCs. The genes are TRBV12-3 or TRBV12-4 and TRBJ1-2; 8 nucleotides align to TRBD1. The CDR3 DNA follows: TGTGCCAGCGGCTCGGCCACCGGGACAGGATTTTACTTC. Its protein product is CASGSATGTGFYF.